A selection of T cell receptor beta chains follows, all from one sample in a study of siplizumab effects on memory and regulatory T cells. Sequenced by immunoSEQ multiplex PCR; TCRdb stores in-frame clones only, minus some. In the table there are about 120,000 clones, just under 95% of which are singletons. Sequenced: non-Treg CD4+ T cells sorted from blood. The receptors shown here come from a human donor in good health. CDR3s include the opening cysteine and the closing phenylalanine or tryptophan. A D gene is named only where the DNA matches it firmly. Clone size, where shown, is once, few, many, or a class for clones that have expanded.

abundance: -; j_gene: TRBJ1-2; d_gene: -; v_gene: TRBV6-6; CDR3nt: TGTGCCAGCAGCCCCTTGGACAGCCTTTATGGCTACACCTTC; CDR3aa: CASSPLDSLYGYTF
abundance: few; j_gene: TRBJ1-1; d_gene: -; v_gene: TRBV25-1; CDR3nt: TGTGCTCCCCCAACCGGAAACACTGAAGCTTTCTTT; CDR3aa: CAPPTGNTEAFF
abundance: -; j_gene: TRBJ1-5; d_gene: -; v_gene: TRBV30; CDR3nt: TGTGCCTGGAGTGTACAACAGACCAATCAGCCCCAGCATTTT; CDR3aa: CAWSVQQTNQPQHF
abundance: -; j_gene: TRBJ1-1; d_gene: -; v_gene: TRBV6-1; CDR3nt: TGTGCCAGCAGTCCCCGTCGTTTCCCGTACACTGAAGCTTTCTTT; CDR3aa: CASSPRRFPYTEAFF
abundance: -; j_gene: TRBJ2-3; d_gene: TRBD2; v_gene: TRBV2; CDR3nt: TGTGCCAGCAGTTCCCAGGGACTAGCGGGGGGGGATTTCACAGATACGCAGTATTTT; CDR3aa: CASSSQGLAGGDFTDTQYF
abundance: few; j_gene: TRBJ2-3; d_gene: -; v_gene: TRBV7-3; CDR3nt: TGTGCCAGCAGCCAACACGGAGATACGCAGTATTTT; CDR3aa: CASSQHGDTQYF
abundance: -; j_gene: TRBJ1-1; d_gene: -; v_gene: TRBV9; CDR3nt: TGTGCCAGCAGCGTTACGGGGAACACTGAAGCTTTCTTT; CDR3aa: CASSVTGNTEAFF
abundance: -; j_gene: TRBJ1-6; d_gene: -; v_gene: TRBV10-2; CDR3nt: TGCGCCAGCAGTGTGGCCTCGGATAATTCACCCCTCCACTTT; CDR3aa: CASSVASDNSPLHF
abundance: -; j_gene: TRBJ1-2; d_gene: -; v_gene: TRBV9; CDR3nt: TGTGCCAGCAGCACAACAGGGGGCTACACCTTC; CDR3aa: CASSTTGGYTF
abundance: -; j_gene: TRBJ1-6; d_gene: -; v_gene: TRBV6-6; CDR3nt: TGTGCCAGCAGGGAAGGGTTGCAATCACCCCTCCACTTT; CDR3aa: CASREGLQSPLHF
abundance: once; j_gene: TRBJ2-1; d_gene: TRBD2; v_gene: TRBV5-1; CDR3nt: TGCGCCAGCAGTCATAATAGCGGGAGCTCCTACAATGAGCAGTTCTTC; CDR3aa: CASSHNSGSSYNEQFF
abundance: -; j_gene: TRBJ2-1; d_gene: TRBD1; v_gene: TRBV5-4; CDR3nt: TGTGCCAGCACCTCAACACCGACAGGGGACAATGAGCAGTTCTTC; CDR3aa: CASTSTPTGDNEQFF
abundance: -; j_gene: TRBJ2-6; d_gene: -; v_gene: TRBV12-5; CDR3nt: TGTGCTAGTGGACCCCGGACCGGGCGGATCCTGACTTTC; CDR3aa: CASGPRTGRILTF
abundance: -; j_gene: TRBJ2-1; d_gene: TRBD2; v_gene: TRBV28; CDR3nt: TGTGCCAGCAGCATCATAGCGGGGGGGCCGCGTGAGCAGTTCTTC; CDR3aa: CASSIIAGGPREQFF
abundance: -; j_gene: TRBJ2-3; d_gene: -; v_gene: TRBV4-1; CDR3nt: TGCGCCAGCAGCCAAGGTCCCACCCTTAATGGTACGCAGTATTTT; CDR3aa: CASSQGPTLNGTQYF
abundance: -; j_gene: TRBJ2-1; d_gene: TRBD1; v_gene: TRBV18; CDR3nt: TGTGCCAGCTCCCCCGGGACAGCTTTCAATGAGCAGTTCTTC; CDR3aa: CASSPGTAFNEQFF
abundance: -; j_gene: TRBJ2-7; d_gene: -; v_gene: TRBV9; CDR3nt: TGTGCCAGCAGGGGCGGCAGCGAGCAGTACTTC; CDR3aa: CASRGGSEQYF
abundance: -; j_gene: TRBJ1-4; d_gene: -; v_gene: TRBV5-5; CDR3nt: TGTGCCAGCAGCTTGGCCGTCGACAAAAAGAGGGAAAAACTGTTTTTT; CDR3aa: CASSLAVDKKREKLFF
abundance: -; j_gene: TRBJ2-2; d_gene: -; v_gene: TRBV4-3; CDR3nt: TGCGCCAGCAGCCCAGAGATCTCGGGCGTCGGGGAGCTGTTTTTT; CDR3aa: CASSPEISGVGELFF
abundance: -; j_gene: TRBJ2-7; d_gene: -; v_gene: TRBV6-5; CDR3nt: TGTGCCAGCAGTGCCAGGGGCTTCGAGCAGTACTTC; CDR3aa: CASSARGFEQYF
abundance: -; j_gene: TRBJ1-2; d_gene: TRBD1; v_gene: TRBV5-4; CDR3nt: TGTGCCAGCAGCTTTGTAGGGGGCATTGGCTACACCTTC; CDR3aa: CASSFVGGIGYTF
abundance: -; j_gene: TRBJ2-7; d_gene: TRBD2; v_gene: TRBV7-3; CDR3nt: TGTGCCAGCGGCCCCGGGACTAGCGGCTACGAGCAGTACTTC; CDR3aa: CASGPGTSGYEQYF
abundance: once; j_gene: TRBJ1-5; d_gene: -; v_gene: TRBV5-1; CDR3nt: TGCGCCAGCTCGGGGGTTAATCAGCCCCAGCATTTT; CDR3aa: CASSGVNQPQHF
abundance: -; j_gene: TRBJ1-5; d_gene: TRBD1; v_gene: TRBV25-1; CDR3nt: TGTGCCAGCAGTGAAGGACAGGGCGGGGGAATAAGCAATCAGCCCCAGCATTTT; CDR3aa: CASSEGQGGGISNQPQHF
abundance: -; j_gene: TRBJ1-2; d_gene: -; v_gene: TRBV10-3; CDR3nt: TGTGCCATCAGTGAGTCGGCGTCCGACTCGAGATATGGCTACACCTTC; CDR3aa: CAISESASDSRYGYTF
abundance: -; j_gene: TRBJ2-7; d_gene: -; v_gene: TRBV7-2; CDR3nt: TGTGCCAGCAGCGACCGCCAGAGCTACGAGCAGTACTTC; CDR3aa: CASSDRQSYEQYF
abundance: -; j_gene: TRBJ1-2; d_gene: -; v_gene: TRBV28; CDR3nt: TGTGCCAGCAGTTTAGCCCAGGTCGGCTACACCTTC; CDR3aa: CASSLAQVGYTF
abundance: -; j_gene: TRBJ2-5; d_gene: TRBD2; v_gene: TRBV14; CDR3nt: TGTGCCAGCAGCCAAGTGCCCCCGGGACTAGCGGGTGTGGAGACCCAGTACTTC; CDR3aa: CASSQVPPGLAGVETQYF
abundance: -; j_gene: TRBJ2-1; d_gene: -; v_gene: TRBV6-5; CDR3nt: TGTGCCAGCAGTTACTCGGGGGCCCTGGGGAATGAGCAGTTCTTC; CDR3aa: CASSYSGALGNEQFF
abundance: -; j_gene: TRBJ2-7; d_gene: -; v_gene: TRBV19; CDR3nt: TGTGCCAGTAGACACACCGACTCAGTACGTGAGCAGTACTTC; CDR3aa: CASRHTDSVREQYF
abundance: few; j_gene: TRBJ1-1; d_gene: -; v_gene: TRBV5-3; CDR3nt: TGTGCCAGAAGCTTGATCAGGGCGAGCACTGAAGCTTTCTTT; CDR3aa: CARSLIRASTEAFF
abundance: -; j_gene: TRBJ2-2; d_gene: -; v_gene: TRBV6-1; CDR3nt: TGTGCCAGCAGTGAGGGGGGGCAGGGAAGGTACACCGGGGAGCTGTTTTTT; CDR3aa: CASSEGGQGRYTGELFF
abundance: -; j_gene: TRBJ1-1; d_gene: -; v_gene: TRBV2; CDR3nt: TGTGCCAGCAGCCACCTACACGCTGAAGCTTTCTTT; CDR3aa: CASSHLHAEAFF
abundance: -; j_gene: TRBJ1-4; d_gene: -; v_gene: TRBV30; CDR3nt: TGTGCCTGGACATTAAATGAAAAACTGTTTTTT; CDR3aa: CAWTLNEKLFF
abundance: -; j_gene: TRBJ1-1; d_gene: -; v_gene: TRBV4-2; CDR3nt: TGTGCCAGCAGCCATCAGGGCGGGGTGGTGAACACTGAAGCTTTCTTT; CDR3aa: CASSHQGGVVNTEAFF
abundance: -; j_gene: TRBJ2-4; d_gene: -; v_gene: TRBV10-3; CDR3nt: TGTGCCATCAGTGAGTCGGGGTTGAGGGCCAAAAACATTCAGTACTTC; CDR3aa: CAISESGLRAKNIQYF
abundance: -; j_gene: TRBJ1-5; d_gene: -; v_gene: TRBV23-1; CDR3nt: TGCGCCATCTTGGGAGGGAATCAGCCCCAGCATTTT; CDR3aa: CAILGGNQPQHF
abundance: -; j_gene: TRBJ1-6; d_gene: -; v_gene: TRBV4-1; CDR3nt: TGCGCCAGCAGCCAAGAAGAACAGGTTCATTCACCCCTCCACTTT; CDR3aa: CASSQEEQVHSPLHF
abundance: -; j_gene: TRBJ2-7; d_gene: TRBD1; v_gene: TRBV5-4; CDR3nt: TGTGCCAGCAGCCAATCGGGACAGGGAGACGACGAGCAGTACTTC; CDR3aa: CASSQSGQGDDEQYF
abundance: -; j_gene: TRBJ2-7; d_gene: -; v_gene: TRBV7-2; CDR3nt: TGTGCCAGCAGCCCCCCAGCAGGGCGCTACGAGCAGTACTTC; CDR3aa: CASSPPAGRYEQYF
abundance: -; j_gene: TRBJ2-5; d_gene: -; v_gene: TRBV7-9; CDR3nt: TGTGCCAGCAGCCTTCGACGGGGGGCAGAGACCCAGTACTTC; CDR3aa: CASSLRRGAETQYF
abundance: -; j_gene: TRBJ1-1; d_gene: -; v_gene: TRBV5-4; CDR3nt: TGTGCCAGCAGCTTGGCTCTGGGCGGCACTGAAGCTTTCTTT; CDR3aa: CASSLALGGTEAFF
abundance: -; j_gene: TRBJ2-7; d_gene: -; v_gene: TRBV10-3; CDR3nt: TGTGCCACCATCCCGGGGGAAGATCGAAACGAGCAGTACTTC; CDR3aa: CATIPGEDRNEQYF
abundance: -; j_gene: TRBJ2-1; d_gene: TRBD1; v_gene: TRBV7-3; CDR3nt: TGTGCCAGCAGCTCACGACAGGGGACCTACAATGAGCAGTTCTTC; CDR3aa: CASSSRQGTYNEQFF
abundance: -; j_gene: TRBJ1-1; d_gene: -; v_gene: TRBV7-9; CDR3nt: TGTGCCAGCAGCCTCATACAGATCGAAGCTTTCTTT; CDR3aa: CASSLIQIEAFF
abundance: -; j_gene: TRBJ1-4; d_gene: -; v_gene: TRBV19; CDR3nt: TGTGCCAGTAGTATGCCAGGGGCAACAACTAATGAAAAACTGTTTTTT; CDR3aa: CASSMPGATTNEKLFF
abundance: -; j_gene: TRBJ2-3; d_gene: TRBD2; v_gene: TRBV5-4; CDR3nt: TGTGCCAGCAGCTCCCTAGCGGGGGGCACAGATACGCAGTATTTT; CDR3aa: CASSSLAGGTDTQYF
abundance: -; j_gene: TRBJ1-1; d_gene: -; v_gene: TRBV30; CDR3nt: TGTGCCTGGAGTGTGATGACTGTTGAAGCTTTCTTT; CDR3aa: CAWSVMTVEAFF